This T cell receptor (beta chain) was sequenced in a study of T-cell memory formation after mild COVID-19. Trimming took off 5 bases at V and 3 bases at J, with 11 bases between the two ends. Germline V lookup: CDR1 SGHTA, CDR2 FQGNSA. The CDR3 spans 13 residues. Each CDR3 protein gets one entry after TCRdb re-called the 5' RACE reads with MiXCR. The table lists 350,000 to 550,000 distinct CDR3 sequences, 15% to 20% of them singletons. Concerning this clonotype: No antigen is known for it.

General observations from the study: Clones contracting day 15 to 85 were balanced CD4/CD8; later expanders leaned CD4+.

The sample consisted of PBMCs or a T cell subset sorted from them (not recorded which). The chain couples TRBV7-2 to TRBJ2-7; D unclear. The clonotype originates from a man younger than 35 who had mild COVID-19 (a few samples of this study predate the infection). Cell type and time point are not known. CDR3: CASSPRQVYEQYF. CDR3 DNA: TGTGCCAGCAGCCCTCGGCAGGTCTACGAGCAGTACTTC.